This T cell receptor beta chain emerged from a study of T cells in Graves' hyperthyroidism and ophthalmopathy. There are a few counts of this clonotype. What it binds is not known. The CDR3 has 12 amino acids. V gave up 6 bases and J gave up 1 base, with 9 bases separating them. Germline V gene data show CDR1 as DFQATT and CDR2 as SNEGSKA (reference sequence). Study conclusions and caveats: Blood held most thyroid clonotypes expanded above 0.001 frequency.

Exclusions: uncontrolled infection, other autoimmune disease, pregnancy, lactation. Regions amplified from RNA transcripts were the TCR beta CDR3 regions. The HTBI primer set served for first-round RT-PCR of the TCR CDR3. TCRdb recomputed calls from the multiplex PCR reads with MiXCR, one row per CDR3 protein. The profile shows 600,000 to 850,000 distinct CDR3 sequences, about 19% of them singletons. The TCR sequence derives from a woman aged 45 to 65 with Graves' hyperthyroidism that later progressed to Graves' ophthalmopathy. The sample consisted of blood. The chain is built from TRBV20-1 and TRBJ1-1; TRBD1 is a possible D gene (6 bases). CDR3 residues: CSASTGNTEAFF. Here the CDR3 DNA reads TGCAGTGCCTCGACAGGGAACACTGAAGCTTTCTTT.